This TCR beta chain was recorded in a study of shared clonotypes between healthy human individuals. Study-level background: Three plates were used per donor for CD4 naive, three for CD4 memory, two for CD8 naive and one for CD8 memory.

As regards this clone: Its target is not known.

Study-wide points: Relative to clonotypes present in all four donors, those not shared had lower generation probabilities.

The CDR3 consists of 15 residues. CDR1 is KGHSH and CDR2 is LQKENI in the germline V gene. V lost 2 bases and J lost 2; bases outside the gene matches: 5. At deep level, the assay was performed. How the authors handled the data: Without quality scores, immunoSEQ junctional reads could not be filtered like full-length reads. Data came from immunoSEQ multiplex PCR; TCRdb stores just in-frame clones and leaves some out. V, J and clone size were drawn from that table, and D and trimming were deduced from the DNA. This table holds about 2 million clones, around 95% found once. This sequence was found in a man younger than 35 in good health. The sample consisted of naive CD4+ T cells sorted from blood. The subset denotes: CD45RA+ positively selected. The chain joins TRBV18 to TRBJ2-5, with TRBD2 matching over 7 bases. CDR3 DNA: TGTGCCAGCTCACCAAGGCAACTAGCGCAAGAGACCCAGTACTTC. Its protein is CASSPRQLAQETQYF.